The source of this TCR beta chain is a study of cytomegalovirus exposure and HLA in healthy donors. Study results and limitations: Donors belonging to an Asian-associated ancestry cluster reportedly showed fewer N-insertions in productive TCRs than the roughly 680-donor mean, according to what a later analysis found.

PCR employed 60 Vbeta and 13 Jbeta primers. Generated by immunoSEQ multiplex PCR, the TCRdb table keeps only in-frame clones and is missing some. Of around 200,000 clones listed, 70% to 90% were seen once; the top ten hold around 0.3%. On this clone itself: Antigen: not known.

CDR3 size: 14 residues. CDR1 and CDR2 from the germline V gene are MDHEN and SYDVKM. Trimming took off 7 bases at V and 2 bases at J, with 12 bases between the two ends. The source is a woman aged 25 to 39 in good health and CMV-seronegative. J is TRBJ1-3 and V is TRBV28; possible D gene TRBD1, 5 bases. The sequencing sample was made of PBMCs. The CDR3 nucleotides read TGTGCCAGCAACGCCCAGGGAACTGGAAACACCATATATTTT. The encoded protein is CASNAQGTGNTIYF. Variable domain in full (rest from reference TRBV28 and TRBJ1-3): DVKVTQSSRYLVKRTGEKVFLECVQDMDHENMFWYRQDPGLGLRLIYFSYDVKMKEKGDIPEGYSVSREKKERFSLILESASTNQTSMYLCASNAQGTGNTIYFGEGSWLTVV.